This T cell receptor (beta chain) derives from a study of blood T cell repertoires in COVID-19. Study background: PBMCs, B-cell-depleted T cells, or T cells were the source of the cDNA or gDNA that made up the material.

Per the original data handling: For nucleated cells, counts were estimated from reference gene primer amplification. This table comes from immunoSEQ multiplex PCR, and its TCRdb copy is limited to in-frame clones, with some not included. V and J calls plus clone size are reproduced from that table; the DNA served to infer D and trimming. The sample has under 200,000 clones; roughly 90% are singletons. Seattle enrolled patients during active infection and tracked them longitudinally. Germline loops: CDR1 SGHTA, CDR2 FQGNSA. The CDR3 runs to 13 residues. The germline V and J ends were trimmed by 3 bases and 1 base, with 6 bases remaining between them.

The sequence came from a man aged 18 to 30 with COVID-19, enrolled during active disease. The chain recombines TRBV7-2 with TRBJ1-1, with D possibly TRBD1 on 6 matching bases. Sequencing used peripheral blood. The CDR3 coding sequence is TGTGCCAGCAGCTTGACAGGGAACACTGAAGCTTTCTTT. It specifies CASSLTGNTEAFF.